One sample yielded the 10 T cell receptor beta chains listed below, sequenced in a study of T cells after yellow fever vaccination. TCRdb processed the 5' RACE reads anew with MiXCR; each CDR3 protein has one entry. Here the sample spans hundreds of thousands of distinct CDR3 sequences, around 20% being singletons. This specimen consisted of PBMCs, obtained before the yellow fever booster vaccination. The origin of the receptors is a man aged 18 to 35 who received the YFV17D yellow fever vaccine.

The J gene is TRBJ1-2, the V gene TRBV7-2; D unresolved. Germline V CDR1 and CDR2: SGHTA, FQGNSA. The length of the CDR3 is 13 residues. V was clipped by 4 bases and J by 5 bases, with 11 bases between them. The CDR3 region has the DNA TGTGCCAGCAGCTCGATGGGAGCGTATGGCTACACCTTC. It translates to CASSSMGAYGYTF.

Comment on this clonotype: A read error may be the cause here, since a much bigger clone is one base away. The chain carries TRBV24-1 and TRBJ2-5; D is unresolved. Germline lookup yields CDR1 KGHDR and CDR2 SFDVKD. The CDR3 is made up of 16 amino acids. Deletions cut 2 bases from V and 1 base from J, with 13 bases between. This CDR3 reads CATSDWRTGGQETQYF. The CDR3 DNA is TGTGCCACCAGTGATTGGCGTACCGGCGGCCAAGAGACCCAGTACTTC.

This clonotype has a handful of counts. The J gene is TRBJ2-7, the V gene TRBV6-6; D may be TRBD1 (6 bases). CDR1 is MNHNY, CDR2 SVGAGI, per germline (reference sequence). Trimming pared 3 bases from V and 5 bases from J, leaving 17 bases between. The CDR3 has 15 residues. The CDR3 DNA reads as TGTGCCAGCAGTTATCGGCCGGGACATTCAGACGAGCAGTACTTC. It is translated as CASSYRPGHSDEQYF.

This clonotype was counted only a few times. V gene TRBV6-6 combines with J gene TRBJ2-5; 11 nucleotides agree with TRBD1. There are 15 residues in the CDR3. Germline V gene sequence: CDR1 MNHNY, CDR2 SVGAGI (reference sequence). V was clipped by 5 bases and J by 5 bases; unmatched bases: 7. This chain's CDR3 is CASSQPDRGQETQYF. As DNA, the CDR3 is TGTGCCAGCAGTCAACCGGACAGGGGGCAGGAGACCCAGTACTTC.

This clonotype was counted only a few times. The V and J genes are TRBV7-9 and TRBJ2-7; possibly TRBD1 for D (6 bases). Per the germline V gene, CDR1 is SEHNR and CDR2 is FQNEAQ (reference sequence). This CDR3 comprises 15 residues. V lost 5 bases and J lost 2, with 16 bases in between. CDR3 DNA sequence: TGTGCCAGCAGCCAAACACGGACAGCGACCTACGAGCAGTACTTC. Amino acids: CASSQTRTATYEQYF.

The chain combines TRBV7-2 with TRBJ1-2; D may be TRBD1 (6 bases). V was clipped by 3 bases and J by 10 bases, with 15 bases between them. The CDR3 covers 13 residues. Germline values: CDR1 SGHTA, CDR2 FQGNSA. The CDR3 loop reads CASSFSQNRAYTF. The CDR3 DNA follows: TGTGCCAGCAGCTTTTCCCAAAACAGGGCCTACACCTTC.

Only one count was recorded for this clonotype. V usage is TRBV20-1 and J usage is TRBJ1-2; D is possibly TRBD1 (6 bases). In germline, CDR1 is DFQATT, CDR2 SNEGSKA (reference sequence). The CDR3 contains 14 residues. Trimming shortened V by 4 bases and J by 6 bases, and 18 bases separated the two germline ends. Here the CDR3 DNA reads TGCAGTGCTACCCCGGAACAGGGTACCGATGGCTACACCTTC. Translating gives CSATPEQGTDGYTF.

This chain joins TRBV29-1 and TRBJ2-1; 8 bases map to TRBD1. The CDR3 has 17 amino acids. The J segment lost 0 bases and the V segment lost 4 bases, leaving 11 bases of the junction unmatched. Per the germline V gene, CDR1 is SQVTM and CDR2 is ANQGSEA. The DNA for the CDR3 is TGCAGCGTTGGGACAGGGCTTTCCCTAAGCTCCTACAATGAGCAGTTCTTC. Its translation: CSVGTGLSLSSYNEQFF.

This clonotype showed up just a few times. CDR3 sequence reads: CASRLRPGGNGYTF. The CDR3 DNA follows: TGTGCCAGCAGGCTTCGGCCGGGGGGGAATGGCTACACCTTC. This chain joins TRBV27 and TRBJ1-2; tentative D call: TRBD1 (5 bases). Trimming left V 6 bases short and J 6 bases short, with 17 bases between. Germline CDR1 reads MNHEY; CDR2 reads SMNVEV (reference sequence). The CDR3 covers 14 residues.

This chain connects TRBV20-1 to TRBJ1-1, with D perhaps matching TRBD1 (6 bases). This CDR3 comprises 13 residues. The germline V gene encodes CDR1 DFQATT and CDR2 SNEGSKA (reference sequence). Trimming left V 6 bases short and J 4 bases short, with 15 bases between. CDR3 in DNA: TGCAGTGCCCCCGGGCAGGGGTTCACTGAAGCTTTCTTT. As protein: CSAPGQGFTEAFF.